These 29 T cell receptor beta chains were all obtained from the same sample, sequenced in a study of T cell changes during pregnancy in multiple sclerosis. Using immunoSEQ multiplex PCR, the repertoire was profiled, and TCRdb retains in-frame clones only, with some absent. The sample includes about 110,000 clones, about 90% of them seen just once. The sample here was peripheral blood, taken before pregnancy. Receptors originate from a female donor with multiple sclerosis, enrolled in a pregnancy study.

This clone was seen more than once but under ten times. Other DNA sequences within the sample encode an identical CDR3. The rearrangement links TRBV7-3 to TRBJ1-1, with D perhaps matching TRBD1 (6 bases). The V end lost 4 bases, the J end lost 1 base, and 7 bases lay between the germline ends. This CDR3 contains 13 residues. The germline gives CDR1 SGHTA, CDR2 FQGTGA. CDR3 loop: CASSSDRNTEAFF. The CDR3 nucleotides are TGTGCCAGCAGCTCGGACAGGAACACTGAAGCTTTCTTT. The whole variable domain, filled in from reference TRBV7-3 and TRBJ1-1, reads GAGVSQTPSNKVTEKGKYVELRCDPISGHTALYWYRQSLGQGPEFLIYFQGTGAADDSGLPNDRFFAVRPEGSVSTLKIQRTERGDSAVYLCASSSDRNTEAFFGQGTRLTVV.

The V call is TRBV7-2, the J call TRBJ1-2, with 7 bases matching TRBD1. The CDR3 contains 15 residues. Germline CDR1 reads SGHTA; CDR2 reads FQGNSA. J lost 6 bases, V lost 1 base, and 8 bases had no gene match. CDR3 protein: CASSLEFSGTDGYTF. CDR3 nucleotides: TGTGCCAGCAGCTTAGAATTTTCTGGGACAGATGGCTACACCTTC.

CDR3 sequence reads: CASSSSWGDRYNEQFF. DNA of the CDR3: TGTGCCAGCAGCTCCAGCTGGGGGGACAGGTACAATGAGCAGTTCTTC. This chain connects TRBV7-9 to TRBJ2-1, with 8 bases lining up with TRBD1. The J segment lost 4 bases and the V segment lost 4 bases, leaving 9 bases of the junction unmatched. The CDR3 runs 16 residues. The germline gives CDR1 SEHNR, CDR2 FQNEAQ (reference sequence).

The chain couples TRBV18 to TRBJ2-7; 9 bases line up with TRBD1. Germline V gene data show CDR1 as KGHSH and CDR2 as LQKENI. J was trimmed by 6 bases and V by 0 bases; bases with no gene match: 3. The CDR3 covers 14 residues. CDR3 nucleotide sequence: TGTGCCAGCTCACCACCGGGACAGGGTGGCGAGCAGTACTTC. Translating gives CASSPPGQGGEQYF.

This clone was observed a handful of times. The rearrangement joins TRBV19 to TRBJ1-2; TRBD1 might be the D (6 bases). Germline V CDR1 and CDR2: LNHDA, SQIVND (reference sequence). V shed 10 bases and J shed 7 bases, with 16 bases lying between them. This CDR3 is built from 12 residues. CDR3 loop: CAIPTGNGGYTF. CDR3 DNA: TGTGCCATCCCAACAGGGAATGGTGGCTACACCTTC.

The chain joins TRBV4-1 to TRBJ1-1, with D uncertain. Germline CDR1 is MGHRA and CDR2 is YSYEKL. The CDR3 loop spans 18 amino acids. The V end was cut by 4 bases, the J end by 0 bases, with 21 bases between. The CDR3 nucleotides are TGCGCCAGCAGCCCCCACCGAATTAACCAAAACATGAACACTGAAGCTTTCTTT. This translates into CASSPHRINQNMNTEAFF.

The chain joins TRBV5-4 to TRBJ2-2, with 9 bases matching TRBD1. The CDR3 contains 16 residues. The V gene's germline CDR1 is SGHNT and CDR2 YYREEE (reference sequence). J was trimmed by 9 bases and V by 4 bases; bases with no gene match: 13. The CDR3: CASSAPGQGASRELFF. The DNA for the CDR3 is TGTGCCAGCAGCGCCCCGGGACAGGGAGCCTCCAGGGAGCTGTTTTTT. The variable domain in full, with the rest retrieved from reference TRBV5-4 and TRBJ2-2, is ETGVTQSPTHLIKTRGQQVTLRCSSQSGHNTVSWYQQALGQGPQFIFQYYREEENGRGNFPPRFSGLQFPNYSSELNVNALELDDSALYLCASSAPGQGASRELFFGEGSRLTVL.

This rearrangement joins TRBV7-8 to TRBJ2-1, with D possibly matching TRBD1 (6 bases). There are 16 residues in the CDR3. CDR1 is SGHVS and CDR2 is FQNEAQ in the germline V gene. Deletions cut 1 base from V and 0 bases from J, with 10 bases between. The CDR3 DNA follows: TGTGCCAGCAGCTTAGGGGCCAGGGGCTCCTACAATGAGCAGTTCTTC. This sequence encodes CASSLGARGSYNEQFF.

The chain uses TRBV5-1 and TRBJ2-7; weak D call: TRBD2 (6 bases). Germline V CDR1 and CDR2: SGHRS, YFSETQ. The CDR3 is made up of 16 amino acids. With 0 bases removed from V and 1 base from J, the gap between germline ends came to 14 bases. Here the CDR3 DNA reads TGCGCCAGCAGCTTGGTTCGAAGCGGGCCTTCCTACGAGCAGTACTTC. This encodes CASSLVRSGPSYEQYF.

The chain recombines TRBV6-6 with TRBJ1-5; 7 bases fit TRBD1. The germline V gene has CDR1 MNHNY and CDR2 SVGAGI (reference sequence). The CDR3 loop spans 14 amino acids. The CDR3 sequence is CAGDPGGSNQPQHF. CDR3 nucleotide sequence: TGTGCAGGGGACCCAGGGGGTAGCAATCAGCCCCAGCATTTT.

CDR3 in DNA: TGTGCCAGCTCACCACCGGAGCGGGGGACTTACAATGAGCAGTTCTTC. Translated, it gives CASSPPERGTYNEQFF. The V and J genes are TRBV18 and TRBJ2-1, with TRBD2 matching over 8 bases. J lost 4 bases, V lost 0 bases, and 5 bases had no gene match. Germline V gene lookup returns CDR1 KGHSH and CDR2 LQKENI. This CDR3 has 16 amino acids.

The chain has TRBV7-9 and TRBJ1-5; possibly TRBD1 for D (6 bases). Trimming left V 5 bases short and J 7 bases short, with 15 bases between. The CDR3 has 14 residues. Germline V gene lookup returns CDR1 SEHNR and CDR2 FQNEAQ (reference sequence). The CDR3 sequence is CASSATGRGQPQHF. CDR3 sequence (DNA): TGTGCCAGCAGCGCGACAGGTCGGGGCCAGCCCCAGCATTTT.

The chain has TRBV6-6 and TRBJ2-1, with 11 bases fitting TRBD2. Germline CDR1 and CDR2: MNHNY and SVGAGI (reference sequence). Unmatched junction bases numbered 6, after V lost 7 bases and J lost 4 bases. The CDR3 totals 15 residues. CDR3 nucleotide sequence: TGTGCCAGCACCCTTAGCGGGGGGGCTTACAATGAGCAGTTCTTC. Protein: CASTLSGGAYNEQFF.

The chain employs TRBV7-8 and TRBJ1-5; no definite D call. This CDR3 contains 15 residues. From germline, CDR1 is SGHVS and CDR2 FQNEAQ. Between the trimmed V and J ends, which lost 1 base and 1 base, there was a span of 8 bases. The CDR3 protein is CASSLGQVSNQPQHF. The DNA of the CDR3 is TGTGCCAGCAGCTTAGGGCAGGTGAGCAATCAGCCCCAGCATTTT.

The gene calls are TRBV6-6 and TRBJ1-1; D perhaps matches TRBD1 (5 bases). Deletions cut 0 bases from V and 2 bases from J, with 10 bases between. Germline CDR1 and CDR2: MNHNY and SVGAGI (reference sequence). There are 15 residues in the CDR3. The CDR3 coding sequence is TGTGCCAGCAGTTACTCGGATAGGGGAAACACTGAAGCTTTCTTT. Its translation is CASSYSDRGNTEAFF.

Only a few counts were recorded for this clone. The chain carries TRBV6-1 and TRBJ1-3, with D uncertain. This CDR3 region has 17 residues. Germline V gene sequence: CDR1 MNHNS, CDR2 SASEGT. Between the trimmed V and J ends, which lost 2 bases and 0 bases, there was a span of 14 bases. The CDR3 coding sequence is TGTGCCAGCAGTGAAAGGGAGGGCCGCCGCTCTGGAAACACCATATATTTT. This encodes CASSEREGRRSGNTIYF.

The chain uses TRBV27 and TRBJ1-4; D gene ambiguous. The CDR3 covers 17 residues. Looked up from germline, CDR1 is MNHEY and CDR2 is SMNVEV (reference sequence). V gave up 5 bases and J gave up 3 bases, with 19 bases separating them. The CDR3 reads CASSRKTVSAANEKLFF. The CDR3 DNA reads as TGTGCCAGCAGTAGAAAGACTGTATCGGCGGCTAATGAAAAACTGTTTTTT.

The chain is built from TRBV6-4 and TRBJ2-5, with TRBD2 identical over 8 bases. There are 13 residues in the CDR3. Germline CDR1 is MRHNA and CDR2 is SNTAGT. With 6 bases clipped from V and 3 bases from J, the junction kept 3 bases outside the gene matches. Here the CDR3 reads CASSPTSEETQYF. DNA of the CDR3: TGTGCCAGCAGCCCGACTAGCGAAGAGACCCAGTACTTC.

J is TRBJ2-5 and V is TRBV27, with 14 positions matching TRBD2. J lost 4 bases, V lost 3 bases, and 1 base had no gene match. The CDR3 contains 15 residues. Germline V gene data show CDR1 as MNHEY and CDR2 as SMNVEV (reference sequence). CDR3 residues: CASSFGLAGGETQYF. CDR3 in DNA: TGTGCCAGCAGTTTTGGACTAGCGGGAGGAGAGACCCAGTACTTC.

J is TRBJ1-5 and V is TRBV5-1; 7 bases agree with TRBD1. The CDR3 loop spans 14 amino acids. Germline V CDR1 and CDR2: SGHRS, YFSETQ. Unmatched junction bases numbered 8, after V lost 2 bases and J lost 9 bases. The CDR3 here is CASSFEGGAGPQHF. The CDR3 bases are TGCGCCAGCAGCTTTGAAGGGGGCGCGGGGCCCCAGCATTTT.

The chain carries TRBV5-6 and TRBJ1-1; D is uncertain. This CDR3 comprises 11 residues. Trimming removed 0 bases from V and 6 bases from J, with 3 bases in between. Germline V gene sequence: CDR1 SGHDT, CDR2 YYEEEE. This CDR3 is CASSLGPEAFF. In DNA form, the CDR3 reads TGTGCCAGCAGCTTGGGGCCTGAAGCTTTCTTT.

The chain combines TRBV7-8 with TRBJ1-5; a weak D match, TRBD1 (5 bases). The CDR3 spans 13 residues. V was shortened by 2 bases and J by 5 bases, with 7 bases between the two germline ends. Germline assignment: CDR1 SGHVS and CDR2 FQNEAQ. CDR3 in amino acids: CASSLSRDQPQHF. For the CDR3, the DNA is TGTGCCAGCAGCTTAAGCAGGGATCAGCCCCAGCATTTT. Together with reference TRBV7-8 and TRBJ1-5, the CDR3 gives the full variable domain: GAGVSQSPRYKVAKRGQDVALRCDPISGHVSLFWYQQALGQGPEFLTYFQNEAQLDKSGLPSDRFFAERPEGSVSTLKIQRTQQEDSAVYLCASSLSRDQPQHFGDGTRLSIL.

The chain carries TRBV14 and TRBJ1-2; the match to TRBD1 covers 10 bases. Germline-derived CDR1 and CDR2 are SGHDN and FVKESK. Trimming removed 2 bases from V and 8 bases from J; junction bases left unmatched: 8. This CDR3 has 15 amino acids. This CDR3 reads CASSQRRDRGRGYTF. CDR3 coding DNA: TGTGCCAGCAGCCAACGCCGGGACAGGGGCAGGGGCTACACCTTC.

The V and J genes are TRBV6-5 and TRBJ2-7; 8 nucleotides agree with TRBD1. The germline CDR1 and CDR2 sequences are MNHEY and SVGAGI. The CDR3 has 16 residues. Losses at the gene ends were 2 bases for V and 1 base for J; bases not matched to a gene: 7. The CDR3: CASSYRTGFASYEQYF. The CDR3 nucleotides are TGTGCCAGCAGTTACCGGACAGGGTTTGCGTCCTACGAGCAGTACTTC.

The chain uses TRBV19 and TRBJ2-2; D is possibly TRBD2 (6 bases). From germline, CDR1 is LNHDA and CDR2 SQIVND (reference sequence). V dropped 6 bases and J dropped 5 bases, with 16 bases sitting between them. This CDR3 is 15 amino acids long. The CDR3: CASSLGGLRTGELFF. For the CDR3, the DNA is TGTGCCAGTAGCCTTGGAGGACTACGTACCGGGGAGCTGTTTTTT.

The count of this clone is one. The chain joins TRBV28 to TRBJ2-3, with 7 bases that match TRBD2. There are 14 residues in the CDR3. After removal of 6 bases from V and 3 bases from J, the junction contained 6 bases not matched to a gene. Germline V gives CDR1 MDHEN, CDR2 SYDVKM. The CDR3 loop is CASRSPSGTDTQYF. The CDR3 DNA reads as TGTGCCAGCAGATCCCCTAGCGGAACAGATACGCAGTATTTT.

The chain is built from TRBV2 and TRBJ2-7; D possibly corresponds to TRBD2 (5 bases). Per the germline V gene, CDR1 is SNHLY and CDR2 is FYNNEI. The CDR3 is 12 amino acids. The V end lost 7 bases, the J end lost 4 bases, and 11 bases lay between the germline ends. This CDR3 reads CASKLEVYEQYF. CDR3 nucleotide sequence: TGTGCCAGCAAATTGGAGGTATACGAGCAGTACTTC. Supplemented by reference TRBV2 and TRBJ2-7, the full variable domain reads EPEVTQTPSHQVTQMGQEVILRCVPISNHLYFYWYRQILGQKVEFLVSFYNNEISEKSEIFDDQFSVERPDGSNFTLKIRSTKLEDSAMYFCASKLEVYEQYFGPGTRLTVT.

The V call is TRBV11-3, the J call TRBJ2-3, with D perhaps matching TRBD1 (6 bases). The CDR3 is made up of 15 amino acids. Trimming removed 3 bases at V and 4 bases at J, with 14 bases between. Germline loops: CDR1 SGHNT, CDR2 YENEEA. For the CDR3, the DNA is TGTGCCAGCAGCTTCGGAACAGGGTGGTCAGATACGCAGTATTTT. The encoded protein is CASSFGTGWSDTQYF.

This chain joins TRBV4-3 and TRBJ1-2; 10 nucleotides agree with TRBD1. There are 13 residues in the CDR3. V was pared by 3 bases and J by 7 bases, with 2 bases of the junction left unmatched. Germline CDR1 and CDR2: LGHNA and YSLEER. CDR3 nucleotides: TGCGCCAGCAGCCAGGACAGGGGGACTGGCTACACCTTC. It encodes CASSQDRGTGYTF.